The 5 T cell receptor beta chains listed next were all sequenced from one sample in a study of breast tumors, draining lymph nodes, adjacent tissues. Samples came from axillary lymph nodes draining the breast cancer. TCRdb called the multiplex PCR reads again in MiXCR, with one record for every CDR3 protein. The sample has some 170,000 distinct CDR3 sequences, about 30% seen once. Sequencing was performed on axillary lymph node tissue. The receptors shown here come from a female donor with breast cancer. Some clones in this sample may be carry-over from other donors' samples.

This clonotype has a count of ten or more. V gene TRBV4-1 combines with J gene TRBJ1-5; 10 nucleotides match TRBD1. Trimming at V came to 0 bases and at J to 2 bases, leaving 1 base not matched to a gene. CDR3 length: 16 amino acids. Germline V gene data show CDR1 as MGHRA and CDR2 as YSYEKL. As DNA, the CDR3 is TGCGCCAGCAGCCAAGAGGGGACAGGGGGCAATCAGCCCCAGCATTTT. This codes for CASSQEGTGGNQPQHF.

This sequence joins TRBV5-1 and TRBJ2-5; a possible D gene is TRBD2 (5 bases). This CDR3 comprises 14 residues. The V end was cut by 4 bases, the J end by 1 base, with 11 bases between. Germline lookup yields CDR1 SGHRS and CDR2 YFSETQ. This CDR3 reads CASSLSGIQETQYF. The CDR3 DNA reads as TGCGCCAGCAGCCTGTCCGGGATCCAAGAGACCCAGTACTTC.

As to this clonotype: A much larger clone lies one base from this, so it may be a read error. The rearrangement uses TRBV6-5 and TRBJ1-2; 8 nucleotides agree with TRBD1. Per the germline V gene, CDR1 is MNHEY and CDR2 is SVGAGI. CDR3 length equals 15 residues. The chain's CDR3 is CASSHSDREVYGCTF. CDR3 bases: TGTGCCAGCAGTCACTCGGACAGGGAGGTCTATGGCTGCACCTTC.

The CDR3 nucleotides are TGTGCCAGCAGCGGGGAGACCCAGTACTTC. It yields the protein CASSGETQYF. The rearrangement links TRBV7-8 to TRBJ2-5; D is ambiguous. Germline V gene data show CDR1 as SGHVS and CDR2 as FQNEAQ. This CDR3 contains 10 residues. V lost 5 bases and J 5 bases, leaving 3 bases between the germline ends.

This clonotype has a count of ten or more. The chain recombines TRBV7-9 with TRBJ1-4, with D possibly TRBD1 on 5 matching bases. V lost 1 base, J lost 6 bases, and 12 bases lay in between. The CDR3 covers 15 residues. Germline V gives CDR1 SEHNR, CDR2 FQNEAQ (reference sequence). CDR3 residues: CASSLGSRDHEKLFF. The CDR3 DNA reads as TGTGCCAGCAGCTTAGGTTCGAGGGACCATGAAAAACTGTTTTTT.